This is a list of T cell receptor beta chains from one sample in a study of human T cells and chemical hapten exposure. TCRdb redid the calling of the RACE reads with MiXCR, one entry per CDR3 protein. The sample shows 80,000 to 100,000 distinct CDR3 sequences, less than 35% of them seen only once. The sequencing used whole blood, collected in connection with sensitization to the hapten diphenylcyclopropenone (DPC). These receptors were obtained from a man aged 35 to 55 with alopecia areata. Some clones in this sample may be carry-over from other donors' samples. CDR3s include the opening cysteine and the closing phenylalanine or tryptophan. The D gene is left open where the match is weak. Part of the rows lack a size; the others show once, few, many or a class for expanded clones.

clone size	V gene	D gene	J gene	CDR3 protein	CDR3 DNA
NA	TRBV6-6	NA	TRBJ2-5	CASSYSGRTEKTQYF	TGTGCCAGCAGTTACTCGGGGAGAACGGAGAAGACCCAGTACTTC
few	TRBV2	NA	TRBJ1-1	CASSPGRDSEAFF	TGTGCCAGCAGTCCGGGGCGTGACTCTGAAGCTTTCTTT
few	TRBV7-9	TRBD1	TRBJ1-4	CASSLFTRQGSNEKLFF	TGTGCCAGCAGCTTATTCACCAGACAGGGTTCCAATGAAAAACTGTTTTTT
few	TRBV20-1	NA	TRBJ1-2	CSASVGRASYGYTF	TGCAGTGCCTCTGTAGGAAGGGCGTCCTATGGCTACACCTTC
NA	TRBV25-1	TRBD1	TRBJ2-7	CASSGTGPYEQYF	TGTGCCAGCAGTGGGACAGGGCCCTACGAGCAGTACTTC
NA	TRBV9	NA	TRBJ2-7	CASSVGSTAYEQYF	TGTGCCAGCAGCGTAGGCTCGACAGCCTACGAGCAGTACTTC
NA	TRBV28	TRBD1	TRBJ2-7	CASSSPARTGSDEQYF	TGTGCCAGCAGTTCCCCCGCCAGGACAGGCAGTGACGAGCAGTACTTC
NA	TRBV2	NA	TRBJ2-3	CASSDTGTDTQYF	TGTGCCAGCAGTGATACAGGCACAGATACGCAGTATTTT
NA	TRBV14	NA	TRBJ2-6	CASSSGFSGANVLTF	TGTGCCAGCAGCTCAGGCTTCTCTGGGGCCAACGTCCTGACTTTC
NA	TRBV15	NA	TRBJ1-5	CAPRGGEGNQPQHF	TGTGCTCCGAGGGGCGGGGAGGGCAATCAGCCCCAGCATTTT
NA	TRBV7-9	TRBD1	TRBJ2-7	CASSGGQGPYEQYF	TGTGCCAGCAGCGGGGGACAGGGACCCTACGAGCAGTACTTC
NA	TRBV5-1	TRBD1	TRBJ2-7	CASSLTGGAAEQYF	TGCGCCAGCAGCTTGACAGGGGGCGCGGCCGAGCAGTACTTC
NA	TRBV6-5	NA	TRBJ1-5	CASSSNRDQPQHF	TGTGCCAGCAGTTCCAACAGGGACCAGCCCCAGCATTTT
NA	TRBV7-9	NA	TRBJ1-5	CASSDSGNQPQHF	TGTGCCAGCAGCGATTCAGGCAATCAGCCCCAGCATTTT
many	TRBV12-3/TRBV12-4	TRBD2	TRBJ2-4	CASSKAGGLAKNIQYF	TGTGCCAGCAGTAAGGCGGGAGGGCTAGCCAAAAACATTCAGTACTTC
NA	TRBV14	NA	TRBJ1-1	CASSLDMLTEAFF	TGTGCCAGCAGCTTGGACATGCTCACTGAAGCTTTCTTT
once	TRBV7-9	NA	TRBJ2-5	CASQNPRAGPRGTQYF	TGTGCCAGCCAGAATCCGCGGGCAGGCCCACGCGGGACCCAGTACTTC
few	TRBV2	NA	TRBJ1-5	CASSSQGTYSNQPQHF	TGTGCCAGCAGTTCCCAGGGGACCTATAGCAATCAGCCCCAGCATTTT
few	TRBV9	NA	TRBJ1-1	CASSVTAYTEAFF	TGTGCCAGCAGCGTAACGGCCTACACTGAAGCTTTCTTT
NA	TRBV20-1	NA	TRBJ1-1	CSARDIQGGREAFF	TGCAGTGCTAGGGATATACAGGGCGGGCGTGAAGCTTTCTTT
NA	TRBV7-2	NA	TRBJ1-1	CASRVGTEAFF	TGTGCCAGCAGGGTTGGCACTGAAGCTTTCTTT
NA	TRBV7-2	NA	TRBJ2-3	CASSLMASLVSDTQYF	TGTGCCAGCAGCTTGATGGCCTCACTAGTATCGGATACGCAGTATTTT
NA	TRBV29-1	NA	TRBJ2-3	CSVEPGGGTDTQYF	TGCAGCGTTGAACCCGGGGGAGGCACAGATACGCAGTATTTT
few	TRBV20-1	NA	TRBJ1-4	CSARMGESMSKKLFF	TGCAGTGCTAGAATGGGGGAGAGTATGAGTAAAAAACTGTTTTTT
NA	TRBV7-9	NA	TRBJ2-2	CASSLEGTGELFF	TGTGCCAGCAGCTTAGAGGGCACCGGGGAGCTGTTTTTT
NA	TRBV19	NA	TRBJ2-1	CASSISNRNEQFF	TGTGCCAGTAGTATCAGCAATCGTAATGAGCAGTTCTTC
few	TRBV12-3/TRBV12-4	NA	TRBJ2-7	CASRGVAYEQYF	TGTGCCAGCAGGGGGGTGGCATACGAGCAGTACTTC
many	TRBV20-1	TRBD2	TRBJ2-1	CSARSGTSSYF	TGCAGTGCTAGATCCGGGACTAGCTCCTACTTC
few	TRBV15	NA	TRBJ2-5	CATSREPEGTQYF	TGTGCCACCAGCAGAGAGCCGGAAGGGACCCAGTACTTC
NA	TRBV5-8	TRBD1	TRBJ2-2	CASSWDRRTGELFF	TGTGCCAGCAGCTGGGACAGGAGGACCGGGGAGCTGTTTTTT
few	TRBV12-3/TRBV12-4	NA	TRBJ1-3	CASSLSSGNTIYF	TGTGCCAGCAGTTTGAGCTCTGGAAACACCATATATTTT
NA	TRBV12-3/TRBV12-4	TRBD2	TRBJ2-2	CASSLSGTHTGELFF	TGTGCCAGCAGTTTGAGCGGGACCCACACCGGGGAGCTGTTTTTT
few	TRBV28	NA	TRBJ2-7	CASSPGQLSYEQYF	TGTGCCAGCAGTCCCGGACAGCTTTCCTACGAGCAGTACTTC
few	TRBV9	NA	TRBJ2-5	CASSVNPTVQETQYF	TGTGCCAGCAGCGTAAATCCGACAGTCCAAGAGACCCAGTACTTC
NA	TRBV6-2/TRBV6-3	TRBD2	TRBJ2-3	CASSKGTSGKDTQYF	TGTGCCAGCAGCAAAGGGACTAGCGGAAAAGATACGCAGTATTTT
NA	TRBV11-1	NA	TRBJ2-7	CASSSPAASSSYEQYF	TGTGCCAGCAGCTCTCCAGCGGCGAGCTCCTCCTACGAGCAGTACTTC
NA	TRBV12-3/TRBV12-4	NA	TRBJ2-7	CASSREPYEQYF	TGTGCCAGCAGCCGGGAGCCTTACGAGCAGTACTTC
few	TRBV30	TRBD1	TRBJ2-2	CAWRRTGSTGELFF	TGTGCCTGGAGGAGGACAGGTTCCACCGGGGAGCTGTTTTTT
NA	TRBV7-4	NA	TRBJ1-1	CASTTPVRGEVPEAFF	TGTGCCAGCACTACACCGGTGAGGGGGGAGGTTCCTGAAGCTTTCTTT
NA	TRBV28	NA	TRBJ2-7	CASSLGGALYEQYF	TGTGCCAGCAGTCTCGGGGGAGCCCTCTACGAGCAGTACTTC
few	TRBV6-6	NA	TRBJ2-7	CASSPPSGGNYEQYF	TGTGCCAGCAGTCCCCCCAGCGGAGGGAACTACGAGCAGTACTTC
NA	TRBV28	NA	TRBJ1-5	CASSLGTRPLQPQHF	TGTGCCAGCAGTTTAGGGACGAGGCCGCTTCAGCCCCAGCATTTT
NA	TRBV6-5	NA	TRBJ1-2	CASRRDRGAGYTF	TGTGCCAGCAGGCGGGACCGCGGAGCTGGCTACACCTTC
few	TRBV24-1	NA	TRBJ2-5	CATSSAGQRLGTQYF	TGTGCCACCAGTTCTGCGGGACAGAGGCTAGGGACCCAGTACTTC
NA	TRBV6-6	TRBD1	TRBJ1-1	CASSYSRDRATEAFF	TGTGCCAGCAGTTACTCTAGGGACAGGGCCACTGAAGCTTTCTTT
few	TRBV7-2	TRBD1	TRBJ2-7	CASSRPGTGSYEQYF	TGTGCCAGCAGCCGGCCCGGGACAGGGTCCTACGAGCAGTACTTC
NA	TRBV24-1	NA	TRBJ1-6	CATSDLLREKSYNSPLHF	TGTGCCACCAGTGATTTGTTAAGGGAGAAGTCCTATAATTCACCCCTCCACTTT
once	TRBV28	TRBD1	TRBJ1-6	CASSPGGRVSPLHF	TGTGCCAGCAGTCCAGGGGGTCGTGTTTCACCCCTCCACTTT
many	TRBV10-3	TRBD1	TRBJ1-4	CAISDSNGPGTADEKLFF	TGTGCCATCAGTGACTCCAATGGCCCCGGGACAGCGGATGAAAAACTGTTTTTT
NA	TRBV27	NA	TRBJ1-5	CASSLWGQPQHF	TGTGCCAGCAGTTTATGGGGTCAGCCCCAGCATTTT
NA	TRBV13	TRBD1	TRBJ2-5	CASSSRQGETQYF	TGTGCCAGCAGCTCACGACAGGGGGAGACCCAGTACTTC
NA	TRBV28	NA	TRBJ2-7	CATLGSSYEQYF	TGTGCCACCCTCGGGAGCTCCTACGAGCAGTACTTC
few	TRBV27	NA	TRBJ1-5	CASRPLSGGGQPQHF	TGTGCCAGCAGGCCCTTGTCGGGGGGTGGTCAGCCCCAGCATTTT